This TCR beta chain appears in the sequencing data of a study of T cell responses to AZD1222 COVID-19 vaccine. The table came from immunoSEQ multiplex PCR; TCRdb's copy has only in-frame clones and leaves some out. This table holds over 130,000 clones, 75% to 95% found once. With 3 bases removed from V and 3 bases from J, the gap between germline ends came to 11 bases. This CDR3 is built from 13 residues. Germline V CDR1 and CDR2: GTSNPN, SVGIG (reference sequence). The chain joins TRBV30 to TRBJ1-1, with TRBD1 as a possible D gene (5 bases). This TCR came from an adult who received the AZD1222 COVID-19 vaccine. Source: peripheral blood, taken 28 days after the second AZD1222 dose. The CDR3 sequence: CAWRGDGDTEAFF. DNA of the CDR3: TGTGCCTGGAGGGGGGACGGAGACACTGAAGCTTTCTTT.